This T cell receptor beta chain was sequenced during a study of beta chain features in type 1 diabetes. Study context: Comparable age, gender and cell yields were observed in patients relative to healthy donors. Summed over all samples, the examined sorted cells came to 85 million to 140 million. The study's findings and limits: The study found moderately but significantly shorter TCRB CDR3s in all four CD4+ subsets of Type 1 diabetes patients. When cDNA is sequenced, cells with high TCR expression could be over-represented.

Worth noting for this clone: The antigen remains undetermined.

The V end was cut by 0 bases, the J end by 3 bases, with 15 bases between. CDR3 length: 16 amino acids. CDR1 and CDR2 (germline): SGHTA, FQGNSA. Since all of the isolated RNA was reverse transcribed, expressed TCRB transcripts were what got sequenced. The repertoire was sequenced with immunoSEQ multiplex PCR; TCRdb's copy has only in-frame clones and lacks some. The table lists 970,000 or so clones, 15% to 20% of them singletons. This clonotype originated in a woman younger than 35 in good health. The J gene is TRBJ2-7, the V gene TRBV7-2, with D unresolved. The sample comprised naive CD4+ T cells from blood. CDR3 DNA sequence: TGTGCCAGCAGCTTAGCACCAATGACCTACGGCTACGAGCAGTACTTC. Encoded protein: CASSLAPMTYGYEQYF. The variable domain in full, with the rest retrieved from reference TRBV7-2 and TRBJ2-7, is GAGVSQSPSNKVTEKGKDVELRCDPISGHTALYWYRQSLGQGLEFLIYFQGNSAPDKSGLPSDRFSAERTGGSVSTLTIQRTQQEDSAVYLCASSLAPMTYGYEQYFGPGTRLTVT.